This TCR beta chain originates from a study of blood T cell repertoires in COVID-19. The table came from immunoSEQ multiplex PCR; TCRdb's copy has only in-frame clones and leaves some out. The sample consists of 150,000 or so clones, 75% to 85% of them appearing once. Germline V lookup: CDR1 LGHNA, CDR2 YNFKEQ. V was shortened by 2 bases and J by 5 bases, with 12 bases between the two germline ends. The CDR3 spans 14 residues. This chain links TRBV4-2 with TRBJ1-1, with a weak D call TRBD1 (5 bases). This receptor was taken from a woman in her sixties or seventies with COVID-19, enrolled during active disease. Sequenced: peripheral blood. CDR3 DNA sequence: TGTGCCAGCAGCCAACAGGGAGGGAAGACTGAAGCTTTCTTT. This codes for CASSQQGGKTEAFF.